The entry below gives a single T cell receptor beta chain sequence along with its context. The sample is drawn from a study of technical replicates of blood from a handful of donors. The method was immunoSEQ multiplex PCR; TCRdb's version includes in-frame clones alone and lacks a portion of them. Of tens of thousands of clones listed, roughly 91% are singletons. The CDR3 is made up of 19 amino acids. The junction had 16 bases not matched to a gene; V was cut back by 3 bases and J by 7 bases. Germline values: CDR1 MGHRA, CDR2 YSYEKL. Sequencing was carried out using T cells isolated from PBMCs. The chain recombines TRBV4-1 with TRBJ2-1; TRBD2 matches 12 bases. The sequence derives from a human donor in good health. CDR3 protein: CASSHSIATSGRLGNEQFF. The CDR3, as DNA: TGCGCCAGCAGCCATTCAATTGCGACTAGCGGGAGACTCGGGAATGAGCAGTTCTTC.